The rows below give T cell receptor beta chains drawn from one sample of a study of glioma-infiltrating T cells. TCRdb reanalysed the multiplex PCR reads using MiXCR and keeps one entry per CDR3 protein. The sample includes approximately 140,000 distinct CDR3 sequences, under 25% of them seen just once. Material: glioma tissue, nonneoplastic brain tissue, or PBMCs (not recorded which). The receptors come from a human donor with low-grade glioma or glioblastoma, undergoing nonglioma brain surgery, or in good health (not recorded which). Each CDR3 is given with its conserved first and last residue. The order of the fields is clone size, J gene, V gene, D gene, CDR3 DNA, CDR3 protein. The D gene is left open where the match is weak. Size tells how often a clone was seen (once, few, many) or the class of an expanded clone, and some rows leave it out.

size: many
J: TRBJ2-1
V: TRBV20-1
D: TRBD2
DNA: TGCAGTGCTAGAGATCGACTTAAGAGCGGGGGTCGAAATGAGCAGTTCTTC
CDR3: CSARDRLKSGGRNEQFF

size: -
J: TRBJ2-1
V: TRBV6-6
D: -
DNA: TGTGCCAGCAGAGGGGGGGCCCCCCACAATGAGCAGTTCTTC
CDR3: CASRGGAPHNEQFF

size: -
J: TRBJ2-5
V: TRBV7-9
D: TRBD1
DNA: TGTGCCAGCAGCTTATCGAGGGGGCGAAAAGAGACCCAGTACTTC
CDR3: CASSLSRGRKETQYF

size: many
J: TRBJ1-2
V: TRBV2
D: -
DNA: TGTGCCAGCAGTGGGGCCCAGGGACGAGGCTACACCTTC
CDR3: CASSGAQGRGYTF

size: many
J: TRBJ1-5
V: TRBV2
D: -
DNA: TGTGCCAGCAGCCAATCCGGGGTAAATCAGCCCCAGCATTTT
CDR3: CASSQSGVNQPQHF

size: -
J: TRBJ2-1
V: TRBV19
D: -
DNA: TGTGCCAGTAGTATTGGTCAGGTGAAAGGTGAGCAGTTCTTC
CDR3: CASSIGQVKGEQFF

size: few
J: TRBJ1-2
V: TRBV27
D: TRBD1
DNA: TGTGCCAGCAGTTGGGCAGGGGGTAACTATGGCTACACCTTC
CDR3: CASSWAGGNYGYTF

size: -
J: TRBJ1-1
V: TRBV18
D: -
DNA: TGTGCCAGCTCCAAGGACCTACAAGCTTTCTTT
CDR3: CASSKDLQAFF

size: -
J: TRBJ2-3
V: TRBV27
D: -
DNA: TGTGCCACCAGTGACCCGGGCCCCGAGGAGGGCACAGATACGCAGTATTTT
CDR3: CATSDPGPEEGTDTQYF

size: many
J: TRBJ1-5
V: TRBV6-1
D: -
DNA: TGTGCCAGCAGTGACAGGTTGAATCAGCCCCAGCATTTT
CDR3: CASSDRLNQPQHF

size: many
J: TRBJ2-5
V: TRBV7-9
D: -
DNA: TGTGCCAGCAGCTTGGACTTGATCAAGGAGACCCAGTACTTC
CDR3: CASSLDLIKETQYF

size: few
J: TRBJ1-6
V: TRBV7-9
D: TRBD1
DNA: TGTGCCAGCAGCTTAGCCGGGACAGGGGGTTCACCCCTCCACTTT
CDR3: CASSLAGTGGSPLHF

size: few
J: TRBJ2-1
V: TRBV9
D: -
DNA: TGTGCCAGCAGCGAAATGAGTCCCTACAATGAGCAGTTCTTC
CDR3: CASSEMSPYNEQFF

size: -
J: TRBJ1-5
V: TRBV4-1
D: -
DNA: TGCGCCAGCAGCCAAGAAGGGGTACAGGTTCGCAATCAGCCCCAGCATTTT
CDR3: CASSQEGVQVRNQPQHF

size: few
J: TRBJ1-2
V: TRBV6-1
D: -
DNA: TGTGCCAGCAGCGAACAGGGAGGGGGCTACACCTTC
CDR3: CASSEQGGGYTF

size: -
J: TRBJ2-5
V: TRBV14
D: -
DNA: TGTGCCAGCAGCCAAGAAATACGACGCCAGGGGCGACAGGAGACCCAGTACTTC
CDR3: CASSQEIRRQGRQETQYF

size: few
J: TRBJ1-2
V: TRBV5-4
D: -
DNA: TGTGCCAGCAGCCCTCCCGGGGGAAACTATGGCTACACCTTC
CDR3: CASSPPGGNYGYTF

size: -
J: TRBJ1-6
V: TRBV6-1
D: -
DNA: TGTGCCAGCAGGCGGACAGTTGACATTAATTCACCCCTCCACTTT
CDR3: CASRRTVDINSPLHF

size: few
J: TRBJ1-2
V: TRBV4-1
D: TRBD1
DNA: TGCGCCAGCACCCCGCAACAACGGCAAGTAACATTGTGGGGACAGCTCTATGGCTACACCTTC
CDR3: CASTPQQRQVTLWGQLYGYTF

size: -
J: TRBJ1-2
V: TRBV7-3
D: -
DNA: TGTGCCAGCAGCGCCCAGCCAGGTAGAGGTGGCTACACCTTC
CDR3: CASSAQPGRGGYTF

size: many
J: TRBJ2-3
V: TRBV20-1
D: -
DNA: TGCAGTGCTAGCGGCGATAGCACAGATACGCAGTATTTT
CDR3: CSASGDSTDTQYF

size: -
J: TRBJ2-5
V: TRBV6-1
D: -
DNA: TGTGCCAGCACTCGCCGAGAGACCCAGTACTTC
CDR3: CASTRRETQYF

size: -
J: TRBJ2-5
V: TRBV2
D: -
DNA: TGTGCCGGCAGCCAGGCGTTCCAAGAGACCCAGTACTTC
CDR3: CAGSQAFQETQYF

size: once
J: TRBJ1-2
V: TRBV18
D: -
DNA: TGTGCCAGCTCACCACGGGAGGATGGCTACACCTTC
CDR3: CASSPREDGYTF

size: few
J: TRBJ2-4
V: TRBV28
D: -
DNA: TGTGCCAGCAGTAAAGTGCTGGCATACCTGGGGAAAAACATTCAGTACTTC
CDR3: CASSKVLAYLGKNIQYF

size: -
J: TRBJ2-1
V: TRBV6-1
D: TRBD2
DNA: TGTGCCAGCAGCCTAACTAGCGGGGGTATGTATGAGCAGTTCTTC
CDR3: CASSLTSGGMYEQFF

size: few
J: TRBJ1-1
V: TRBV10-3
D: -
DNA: TGTGCCATCAGAGACTCCGAGGAAATTGTGAACACTGAAGCTTTCTTT
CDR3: CAIRDSEEIVNTEAFF

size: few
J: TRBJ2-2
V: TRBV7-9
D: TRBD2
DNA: TGTGCCAGCCTTACTAGCGGGGGGGCCGGGGAGCTGTTTTTT
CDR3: CASLTSGGAGELFF

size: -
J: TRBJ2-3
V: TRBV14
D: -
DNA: TGTGCCAGCAGCCCGGGGGGCTTCACAGATACGCAGTGTTTT
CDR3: CASSPGGFTDTQCF

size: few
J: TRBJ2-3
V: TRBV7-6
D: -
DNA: TGTGCCAGCAGCTTAGCGGGGGCAGGCGATACGCAGTATTTT
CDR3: CASSLAGAGDTQYF

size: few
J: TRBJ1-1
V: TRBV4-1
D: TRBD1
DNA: TGCGCCAGCATGGGCCGCGGAACAGGGGGCACTGAAGCTTTCTTT
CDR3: CASMGRGTGGTEAFF

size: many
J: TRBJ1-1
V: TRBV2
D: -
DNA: TGTGCCAGCAGTGCAGACAGAAGAGCTTTCTTT
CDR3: CASSADRRAFF

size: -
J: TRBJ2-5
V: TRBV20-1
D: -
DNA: TGCAGTGCTATAGGAGGGGTAGAGACCCAGTACTTC
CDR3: CSAIGGVETQYF

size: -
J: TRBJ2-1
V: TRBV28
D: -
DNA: TGTGCCAGCAGTTTAATGGGACTCTACAATGAGCAGTTCTTC
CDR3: CASSLMGLYNEQFF

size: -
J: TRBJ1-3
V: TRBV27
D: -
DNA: TGTGCCAGCAGTGAAAGTCTAGGGACTGTGAACACCATATATTTT
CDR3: CASSESLGTVNTIYF

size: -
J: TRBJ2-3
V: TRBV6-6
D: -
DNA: TGTGCCAGCCGAGAGCAGGGCGGGACAGATACGCAGTATTTT
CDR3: CASREQGGTDTQYF

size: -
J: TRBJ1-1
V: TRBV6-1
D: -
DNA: TGTGCCATCAAGTTGAGGTTGGACACTGAAGCTTTCTTT
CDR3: CAIKLRLDTEAFF

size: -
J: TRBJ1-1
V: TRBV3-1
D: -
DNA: TGTGCCAGCAGCCAGAGGCTCAGGGCAATATTGAACACTGAAGCTTTCTTT
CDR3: CASSQRLRAILNTEAFF

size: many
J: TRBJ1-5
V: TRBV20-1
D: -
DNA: TGCAGTGCTAGAGAGGTCGGTTTGGATCAGCCCCAGCATTTT
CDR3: CSAREVGLDQPQHF

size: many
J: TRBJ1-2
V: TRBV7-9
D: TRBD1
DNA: TGTGCCAGCAGCCTAGGGGACAGCACTAACTATGGCTACACCTTC
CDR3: CASSLGDSTNYGYTF

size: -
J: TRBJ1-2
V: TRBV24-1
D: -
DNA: TGTGCCACCAGCGACCCGACAGGAGAATTGAATTCTAACTATGGCTACACCTTC
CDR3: CATSDPTGELNSNYGYTF

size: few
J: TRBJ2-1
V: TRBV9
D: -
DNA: TGTGCCAGCAGCTTAGCCAGGGCCAATGAGCAGTTCTTC
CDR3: CASSLARANEQFF

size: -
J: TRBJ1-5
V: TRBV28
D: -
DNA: TGTGCCAGCAGACCGGACAGCCCCAGCAATCAGCCCCAGCATTTT
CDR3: CASRPDSPSNQPQHF

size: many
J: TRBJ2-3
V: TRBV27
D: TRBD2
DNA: TGTGCCAGCAGTTCCCCCGCTCAGCGGGGAGGCACAGATACGCAGTATTTT
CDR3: CASSSPAQRGGTDTQYF

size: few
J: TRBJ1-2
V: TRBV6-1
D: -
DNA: TGTGCCAGCAGTGAAGCCGTCGCCCGGGAGGGTGGCTACACCTTC
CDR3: CASSEAVAREGGYTF

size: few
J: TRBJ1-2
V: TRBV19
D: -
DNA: TGTGCCAGTAGTAGTGAATGGGGGTCAGGGTACACCTTC
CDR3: CASSSEWGSGYTF

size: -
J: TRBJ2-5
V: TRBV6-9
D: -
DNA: TGTGCCAGCAGTTTAACTTTTGGCCAAGAGACCCAGCACTTC
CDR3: CASSLTFGQETQHF

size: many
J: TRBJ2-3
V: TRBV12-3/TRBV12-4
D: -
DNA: TGTGCCAGCAGGCCCCCGGTTCGGACAGATACGCAGTATTTT
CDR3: CASRPPVRTDTQYF

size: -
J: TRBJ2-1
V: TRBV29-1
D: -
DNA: TGCAGCGCTCGGCCGGGGTACAATGAGCAGTTCTTC
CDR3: CSARPGYNEQFF

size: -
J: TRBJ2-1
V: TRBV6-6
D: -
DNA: TGTGCCAGCAGCGGGACTGTTTCCTACAATGAGCAGTCCTTC
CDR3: CASSGTVSYNEQSF

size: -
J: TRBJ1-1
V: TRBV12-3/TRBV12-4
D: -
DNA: TGTGCCAGCACGGCGGTGAACACTGAAGCTTTCTTT
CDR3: CASTAVNTEAFF

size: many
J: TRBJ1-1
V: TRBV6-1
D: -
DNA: TGTGCCAGCAGTTCGCCCCCCCCCCGGATCAACACTGAAGCTTTCTTT
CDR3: CASSSPPPRINTEAFF

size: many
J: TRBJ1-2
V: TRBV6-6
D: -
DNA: TGTGCCAGCAGTTACCCCGGGGGGGGCGGAAAGGACGGCTACACCTTC
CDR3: CASSYPGGGGKDGYTF

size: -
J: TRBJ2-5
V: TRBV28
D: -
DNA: TGTGCCAGCAGGACCAGGGGGGGGGCCGCGCGATACCAAGAGACCCAGTACTTC
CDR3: CASRTRGGAARYQETQYF